These 20 T cell receptor beta chains were all obtained from the same sample, sequenced in a study of metastatic and nonmetastatic thyroid tumors. TCRdb reprocessed the PCR reads using MiXCR. The repertoire holds under 95,000 clones, roughly 13% seen once, with over 9% in the top ten. Each patient went into thyroid surgery without having received any treatment. The sample taken for sequencing was blood. These receptors all come from a female donor with papillary thyroid cancer or a benign thyroid nodule (not recorded which). Some clones in this sample may be carry-over from other donors' samples.

This clone has ten or more counts. The rearrangement links TRBV19 to TRBJ2-7; a possible D gene is TRBD1 (7 bases). CDR3 size: 14 residues. Trimming took 3 bases from V and 2 from J, leaving 11 bases between them. Germline V gene sequence: CDR1 LNHDA, CDR2 SQIVND (reference sequence). The chain's CDR3 is CASSIRGETYEQYF. CDR3 DNA sequence: TGTGCCAGTAGTATCAGGGGGGAAACCTACGAGCAGTACTTC.

This clone was counted many times. The chain joins TRBV5-6 to TRBJ1-4, with D possibly being TRBD1 (6 bases). The CDR3 loop spans 14 amino acids. Trimming removed 2 bases from V and 6 bases from J, with 11 bases in between. CDR1 SGHDT and CDR2 YYEEEE come from the germline V gene. DNA for the CDR3: TGTGCCAGCAGCTTCGGACAGAAAGATGAAAAACTGTTTTTT. Residues: CASSFGQKDEKLFF.

The J gene is TRBJ2-1, the V gene TRBV7-9, with D maybe TRBD2 (5 bases). The CDR3 has 13 residues. V lost 2 bases to trimming and J lost 9 bases, with 11 bases between them. Germline V gene data show CDR1 as SEHNR and CDR2 as FQNEAQ (reference sequence). CDR3 sequence: CASSLLEVGEQFF. The CDR3 region has the DNA TGTGCCAGCAGCTTACTGGAGGTGGGTGAGCAGTTCTTC.

This clone has a count of ten or more. At the DNA level, this CDR3 is encoded by other sequences in the same sample as well. The J gene is TRBJ2-3, the V gene TRBV28, with D unclear. This CDR3 contains 17 residues. Trimming shortened V by 1 base and J by 5 bases, and 19 bases separated the two germline ends. Per the germline V gene, CDR1 is MDHEN and CDR2 is SYDVKM. CDR3 sequence: CASSLLLAGLERDTQYF. As DNA, the CDR3 is TGTGCCAGCAGTTTATTACTGGCAGGCTTAGAACGAGATACGCAGTATTTT.

There are many counts of this clone. The sample contains more than one DNA sequence encoding this CDR3. The rearrangement links TRBV19 to TRBJ2-2; D may be TRBD2 (6 bases). The germline gives CDR1 LNHDA, CDR2 SQIVND (reference sequence). V lost 5 bases to trimming and J lost 10 bases, with 14 bases between them. The CDR3 has 13 residues. For the CDR3, the DNA is TGTGCCAGTAGTCCGGGACTCCCCGCGGAGCTGTTTTTT. Its protein product is CASSPGLPAELFF.

The CDR3: CESRNRVVGTEAFF. CDR3 nucleotides: TGTGAAAGCAGAAACAGGGTGGTTGGCACTGAAGCTTTCTTT. The chain recombines TRBV6-1 with TRBJ1-1, with D perhaps matching TRBD1 (6 bases). This CDR3 has 14 residues. Germline CDR1 and CDR2: MNHNS and SASEGT.

This clone was observed at least ten times. The chain couples TRBV13 to TRBJ1-6, with 9 bases lining up with TRBD1. Trimming took 2 bases from V and 7 from J; bases not matched to a gene: 6. Germline V lookup: CDR1 PRHDT, CDR2 FYEKMQ (reference sequence). The length of the CDR3 is 16 residues. The CDR3 protein is CASSLTGGAPNSPLHF. For the CDR3, the DNA is TGTGCCAGCAGCTTAACAGGGGGCGCGCCAAATTCACCCCTCCACTTT.

This clone was observed at least ten times. The V call is TRBV30, the J call TRBJ1-4; possibly TRBD1 for D (5 bases). Trimming removed 1 base at V and 8 bases at J, with 11 bases between. Germline V gene sequence: CDR1 GTSNPN, CDR2 SVGIG (reference sequence). The CDR3 loop spans 13 amino acids. CDR3 residues: CAWSGGRTEKLFF. The CDR3 DNA reads TGTGCCTGGAGTGGGGGACGGACAGAAAAACTGTTTTTT.

There are many counts of this clone. The V and J genes are TRBV7-2 and TRBJ1-1, with TRBD1 matching 9 bases. This CDR3 has 14 amino acids. With 6 bases clipped from V and 8 bases from J, the junction kept 10 bases outside the gene matches. The germline V gene has CDR1 SGHTA and CDR2 FQGNSA. CDR3 bases: TGTGCCAGCAGACAACCGGGACAGGGAATAGAAGCTTTCTTT. Its translation: CASRQPGQGIEAFF.

Ten or more counts support this clone. CDR3 DNA: TGTGCCAGCAGCCAAGGACGGGGAAATCAGCCCCAGCATTTT. Translation: CASSQGRGNQPQHF. The chain carries TRBV7-8 and TRBJ1-5; no firm D call. The ends were cut back, 5 bases at V and 4 bases at J, with 12 bases in the middle. CDR1 and CDR2 from the germline V gene are SGHVS and FQNEAQ. This CDR3 has 14 amino acids.

This clone was seen at least ten times. The chain has TRBV28 and TRBJ2-2, with 10 bases aligning to TRBD1. CDR1 is MDHEN and CDR2 is SYDVKM in the germline V gene. The CDR3 extends over 13 amino acids. J was trimmed by 3 bases and V by 8 bases; bases with no gene match: 0. For the CDR3, the DNA is TGTGCCAGCGGGACAGGGGACACCGGGGAGCTGTTTTTT. It codes for CASGTGDTGELFF.

This clone was counted at least ten times. The genes are TRBV5-5 and TRBJ1-5, with TRBD1 identical over 10 bases. Unmatched junction bases numbered 7, after V lost 4 bases and J lost 6 bases. Germline values: CDR1 SGHKS, CDR2 YYEKEE (reference sequence). The CDR3 consists of 15 residues. CDR3 residues: CASSAGQGYGQPQHF. CDR3 coding DNA: TGTGCCAGCAGCGCGGGACAGGGGTACGGTCAGCCCCAGCATTTT.

Comment on this clone: With a much larger clone just one base away, this may be a read error. The same CDR3 arises from other DNA sequences in this sample as well. In DNA form, the CDR3 reads TGTGCCAGCAGCGAATTGGGGGCGGGAGAACAGACAGATACGCAGTATTTT. Its translation is CASSELGAGEQTDTQYF. The V gene is TRBV25-1, the J gene TRBJ2-3, with TRBD2 as a possible D gene (7 bases). CDR1 is MGHDK and CDR2 is SYGVNS in the germline V gene. This CDR3 comprises 17 residues. Full variable domain (missing parts from reference TRBV25-1 and TRBJ2-3): EADIYQTPRYLVIGTGKKITLECSQTMGHDKMYWYQQDPGMELHLIHYSYGVNSTEKGDLSSESTVSRIRTEHFPLTLESARPSHTSQYLCASSELGAGEQTDTQYFGPGTRLTVL.

This clone has at least ten counts. The chain joins TRBV27 to TRBJ2-7; 9 bases line up with TRBD2. The trim removed 7 bases at V and 0 bases at J, leaving 7 bases unmatched. The V gene's germline CDR1 is MNHEY and CDR2 SMNVEV (reference sequence). The CDR3 covers 15 residues. Here the CDR3 DNA reads TGTGCCAGCAAAATTATAGCGGGAGACTCCTACGAGCAGTACTTC. It specifies CASKIIAGDSYEQYF.

This clone was observed at least ten times. This chain links TRBV20-1 with TRBJ2-5; 10 nucleotides line up with TRBD2. Germline V gene sequence: CDR1 DFQATT, CDR2 SNEGSKA (reference sequence). The CDR3 is 15 amino acids. V gave up 4 bases and J gave up 0 bases; unmatched junction bases: 5. The CDR3 sequence: CSATTGTSDQETQYF. Written as DNA, the CDR3 is TGCAGTGCTACAACCGGGACTAGCGACCAAGAGACCCAGTACTTC.

At least ten counts were recorded for this clone. The chain combines TRBV4-3 with TRBJ2-4, with 7 positions matching TRBD1. The CDR3 loop spans 13 amino acids. V was clipped by 0 bases and J by 13 bases; unmatched bases: 6. Germline-derived CDR1 and CDR2 are LGHNA and YSLEER. CDR3 in amino acids: CASSQDKGAGQYF. CDR3 coding DNA: TGCGCCAGCAGCCAAGATAAGGGGGCAGGACAGTACTTC.

The sample holds many counts of this clone. The chain carries TRBV28 and TRBJ1-2; D unresolved. Germline V gene sequence: CDR1 MDHEN, CDR2 SYDVKM. Deletions cut 5 bases from V and 0 bases from J, with 16 bases between. CDR3 length equals 16 residues. The CDR3 nucleotides are TGTGCCAGCAGTCCGATCTTCTTGCTAGCTAACTATGGCTACACCTTC. It translates to CASSPIFLLANYGYTF.

As to this clone: This may be a read error, as it is one base from a much larger clone. The chain recombines TRBV19 with TRBJ1-6, with D uncertain. The CDR3 is 15 residues long. CDR1 is LNHDA, CDR2 SQIVND, per germline (reference sequence). With 3 bases removed from V and 8 bases from J, the gap between germline ends came to 14 bases. The CDR3 DNA reads TGTGCCAGTAGTATGGCCCGGGGAGGCGATTCACCCCTCCACTTT. Protein: CASSMARGGDSPLHF.

In this sample, this clone turned up many times. The CDR3 region is CATSRVRTGAETQYF. The CDR3, as DNA: TGTGCCACCAGCAGAGTTAGGACAGGGGCGGAGACCCAGTACTTC. The rearrangement joins TRBV15 to TRBJ2-5; 9 bases are a match to TRBD1. Unmatched junction bases numbered 5, after V lost 1 base and J lost 5 bases. Looked up from germline, CDR1 is LNHNV and CDR2 is YYDKDF (reference sequence). The CDR3 loop spans 15 amino acids.

This clone was seen ten or more times. A read error may be the cause here, since a much bigger clone is one base away. Other DNA sequences in the sample encode the same CDR3. The CDR3 sequence is CASSNQADEQYF. The DNA for the CDR3 is TGTGCCAGCTCGAACCAAGCAGACGAGCAGTACTTC. The chain carries TRBV18 and TRBJ2-7; D remains ambiguous. The CDR3 sequence is 12 residues long. The V gene's germline CDR1 is KGHSH and CDR2 LQKENI. Trimming stripped 6 bases from V and 5 bases from J, with 11 bases between.